These 8 T cell receptor beta chains came from one sample sequenced in a study of cytomegalovirus exposure and HLA in healthy donors. Produced via immunoSEQ multiplex PCR; TCRdb's table is partial and in-frame only. The sample yields tens of thousands of clones, approximately 90% seen once. Material: PBMCs. Receptors originate from a man aged 30 to 39 in good health and CMV-seronegative.

The rearrangement joins TRBV28 to TRBJ2-7; D not certain. The CDR3 length is 11 residues. V lost 1 base and J lost 6, with 4 bases in between. In germline, CDR1 is MDHEN, CDR2 SYDVKM. DNA of the CDR3: TGTGCCAGCAGTTTATCAGGCGAGCAGTACTTC. It is translated as CASSLSGEQYF.

The chain combines TRBV29-1 with TRBJ2-3, with D uncertain. This CDR3 is 11 amino acids long. In germline, CDR1 is SQVTM, CDR2 ANQGSEA. The germline V and J ends were trimmed by 7 bases and 3 bases, with 8 bases remaining between them. CDR3 amino acids: CSDSLTDTQYF. The CDR3 DNA is TGCAGCGACAGTTTAACAGATACGCAGTATTTT.

The rearrangement links TRBV19 to TRBJ1-1; D is ambiguous. CDR3 length: 13 residues. From germline, CDR1 is LNHDA and CDR2 SQIVND (reference sequence). Trimming took 5 bases from V and 6 from J, leaving 13 bases between them. The CDR3 region is CASSRGPEAEAFF. CDR3 in DNA: TGTGCCAGTAGTCGAGGCCCCGAGGCTGAAGCTTTCTTT.

V usage is TRBV5-5 and J usage is TRBJ2-3; 8 nucleotides match TRBD1. V shed 4 bases, J shed 0 bases, and the junction held 7 bases outside the gene matches. CDR3 size: 16 residues. Germline V CDR1 and CDR2: SGHKS, YYEKEE (reference sequence). The DNA of the CDR3 is TGTGCCAGCAGCCCCAAAGGACAGGGTAGCACAGATACGCAGTATTTT. This gives the protein CASSPKGQGSTDTQYF.

This clone came up a few times. This chain uses TRBV6-1 with TRBJ2-7; tentative D call: TRBD2 (6 bases). Trimming took 1 base from V and 0 from J, leaving 10 bases between them. The CDR3 loop spans 15 amino acids. Germline V gene lookup returns CDR1 MNHNS and CDR2 SASEGT. This chain's CDR3 is CASSEGAGSSYEQYF. CDR3 DNA: TGTGCCAGCAGTGAAGGGGCGGGGAGCTCCTACGAGCAGTACTTC.

J is TRBJ1-5 and V is TRBV6-5; TRBD1 matches 7 bases. The CDR3 covers 15 residues. After removal of 6 bases from V and 2 bases from J, the junction contained 7 bases not matched to a gene. Germline loops: CDR1 MNHEY, CDR2 SVGAGI. The CDR3 nucleotides are TGTGCCAGCAGACGAACAGGGGAAGGCAATCAGCCCCAGCATTTT. Residues: CASRRTGEGNQPQHF.

The chain recombines TRBV6-1 with TRBJ2-2, with TRBD2 matching over 9 bases. Germline CDR1 MNHNS, CDR2 SASEGT. Unmatched junction bases numbered 4, after V lost 6 bases and J lost 2 bases. CDR3 length equals 15 residues. The CDR3 protein is CASSLSGGNTGELFF. The CDR3 region has the DNA TGTGCCAGCAGCCTTAGCGGGGGCAACACCGGGGAGCTGTTTTTT.

This clone appeared a single time. The chain uses TRBV4-1 and TRBJ1-2; no reliable D call. V was cut by 0 bases and J by 4 bases, with 6 bases left in between. CDR1 is MGHRA and CDR2 is YSYEKL in the germline V gene. The CDR3 totals 13 residues. The DNA for the CDR3 is TGCGCCAGCAGCCAAGATCGAGGCTATGGCTACACCTTC. It encodes CASSQDRGYGYTF.